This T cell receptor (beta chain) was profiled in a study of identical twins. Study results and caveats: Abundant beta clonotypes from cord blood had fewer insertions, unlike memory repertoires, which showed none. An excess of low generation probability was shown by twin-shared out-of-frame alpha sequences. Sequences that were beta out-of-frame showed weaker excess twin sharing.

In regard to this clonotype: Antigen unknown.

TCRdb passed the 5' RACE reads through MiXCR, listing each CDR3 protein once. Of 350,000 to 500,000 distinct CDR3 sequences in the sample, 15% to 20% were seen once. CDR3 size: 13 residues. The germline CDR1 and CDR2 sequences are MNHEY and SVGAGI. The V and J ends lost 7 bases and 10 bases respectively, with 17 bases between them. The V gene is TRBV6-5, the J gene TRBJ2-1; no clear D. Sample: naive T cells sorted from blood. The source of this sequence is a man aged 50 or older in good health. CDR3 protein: CASINLVVGEQFF. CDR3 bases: TGTGCCAGCATTAATCTCGTTGTAGGCGAGCAGTTCTTC.